Detailed here is one TCR beta chain. Its cognate antigen is unknown. The PCR employed 60 Vbeta primers together with 13 Jbeta primers. Data came from immunoSEQ multiplex PCR; TCRdb stores just in-frame clones and leaves some out. The sample lists about 94,000 clones, more than 75% seen once, with 9% to 12% in the top ten. The record originates from a study of cytomegalovirus exposure and HLA in healthy donors. Findings of the study overall: TCR beta sequences reportedly predicted the HLA-A and HLA-B alleles of most subjects accurately. A later analysis found common viral pathogens apparently linked to several of the most significant clusters. Later analysis associated a missense DCLRE1C variant with TCR beta V- and J-gene trimming. Data from an earlier analysis indicated that most TCR beta V segments were productive either about 90% or about 30% of the time.

CDR3 length: 12 residues. Losses at the gene ends were 5 bases for V and 6 bases for J; bases not matched to a gene: 4. Germline V gene lookup returns CDR1 SGHRS and CDR2 YFSETQ. Sequencing used PBMCs. The TCR sequence derives from a human donor in good health. The chain joins TRBV5-1 to TRBJ1-1; 7 nucleotides align to TRBD1. CDR3 sequence (DNA): TGCGCCAGCAGTCGACAGGGCCCTGAAGCTTTCTTT. Amino acids: CASSRQGPEAFF.